This T cell receptor (beta chain) was identified during a study of T-cell memory formation after mild COVID-19. This CDR3 region has 13 residues. Germline V gives CDR1 DFQATT, CDR2 SNEGSKA (reference sequence). Trimming removed 3 bases at V and 2 bases at J, with 8 bases between. On this clonotype itself: Its antigen is as yet unknown.

TCRdb independently ran MiXCR on the 5' RACE reads; one entry per CDR3 protein. The table includes about 390,000 distinct CDR3 sequences, about 17% detected once. Study observations and caveats: Chiefly within CM and EM were the contracting CD4+ clones; CD8+ ones were within EMRA. Clones shrinking between day 15 and 85 showed a balanced CD4/CD8 split, and those that grew later tilted toward CD4+.

Sequenced sample: PBMCs or a T cell subset sorted from them (not recorded which). The V and J genes are TRBV20-1 and TRBJ1-5; D gene unclear. This TCR was sampled from a man aged 18 to 30 who had mild COVID-19 (a few samples of this study predate the infection). Cell type and time point are not known. CDR3 in DNA: TGCAGTGCTAGTTTTAGGGGCAATCAGCCCCAGCATTTT. Translation gives CSASFRGNQPQHF.